A selection of T cell receptor beta chains follows, all from one sample in a study of CD8 T cells in ankylosing spondylitis. MiXCR, run by TCRdb on the 5' RACE reads, gives a single entry per CDR3 protein. The table lists some 200,000 distinct CDR3 sequences, 6% to 8% of them singletons, with 11% to 15% in the top ten. Sample: blood, either unsorted or a sorted T cell fraction (not recorded which). The receptor set was obtained from a male donor with ankylosing spondylitis. Each CDR3 is given with its conserved first and last residue. Where a row states a size, it is once, few, many or the class of an expanded clone; other rows omit it.

clone size: .
J gene: TRBJ2-6
V gene: TRBV12-3/TRBV12-4
CDR3 protein: CASSSRTSGANVLTF

clone size: few
J gene: TRBJ2-1
V gene: TRBV12-3/TRBV12-4
CDR3 protein: CASSPTGGAGNEQFF

clone size: many
J gene: TRBJ2-1
V gene: TRBV7-9
CDR3 protein: CASRQIGKDNEQFF

clone size: many
J gene: TRBJ2-1
V gene: TRBV4-1
CDR3 protein: CASSQRHHRARDLLNYNEQFF

clone size: few
J gene: TRBJ2-1
V gene: TRBV4-2
CDR3 protein: CASSQDAGAIYNEQFF

clone size: .
J gene: TRBJ2-1
V gene: TRBV27
CDR3 protein: CASSLSLNEQFF

clone size: medium-sized
J gene: TRBJ2-3
V gene: TRBV20-1
CDR3 protein: CSARDRPTGSTDTQYF

clone size: many
J gene: TRBJ2-4
V gene: TRBV5-6
CDR3 protein: CASSLDGGRVYF

clone size: .
J gene: TRBJ2-1
V gene: TRBV20-1
CDR3 protein: CSAVKDRSSYNEQFF

clone size: many
J gene: TRBJ2-7
V gene: TRBV28
CDR3 protein: CASSFVRTREQYF

clone size: .
J gene: TRBJ2-5
V gene: TRBV6-2/TRBV6-3
CDR3 protein: CASSSSEITGGDWETQYF

clone size: many
J gene: TRBJ2-3
V gene: TRBV9
CDR3 protein: CASSPNFRYTQYF

clone size: .
J gene: TRBJ2-3
V gene: TRBV28
CDR3 protein: CASSSPRASGGLRTDTQYF

clone size: .
J gene: TRBJ2-3
V gene: TRBV7-2
CDR3 protein: CASSLGFGTDTQYF

clone size: many
J gene: TRBJ2-2
V gene: TRBV4-1
CDR3 protein: CASSLALRGFTGELFF

clone size: .
J gene: TRBJ2-5
V gene: TRBV3-1
CDR3 protein: CASSQDWGTRETQYF

clone size: many
J gene: TRBJ2-5
V gene: TRBV5-6
CDR3 protein: CASSLAGRGETQYF

clone size: many
J gene: TRBJ2-7
V gene: TRBV4-3
CDR3 protein: CASSRRQGNEQYF

clone size: many
J gene: TRBJ1-2
V gene: TRBV15
CDR3 protein: CATSRERHSGYTF

clone size: many
J gene: TRBJ2-1
V gene: TRBV29-1
CDR3 protein: CSEETGYNEQFF

clone size: .
J gene: TRBJ2-1
V gene: TRBV5-1
CDR3 protein: CASSTRGRPPYNEQFF

clone size: many
J gene: TRBJ2-1
V gene: TRBV9
CDR3 protein: CASSVWVKNEQFF

clone size: .
J gene: TRBJ2-7
V gene: TRBV5-5
CDR3 protein: CASSPMDSYEQYF

clone size: many
J gene: TRBJ1-2
V gene: TRBV9
CDR3 protein: CASSTTGNLLGYTF

clone size: many
J gene: TRBJ2-7
V gene: TRBV20-1
CDR3 protein: CSAKGEVGYEQYF

clone size: many
J gene: TRBJ2-5
V gene: TRBV2
CDR3 protein: CASSYLLTGTVLQETQYF

clone size: .
J gene: TRBJ2-1
V gene: TRBV7-8
CDR3 protein: CASSPKGQYNEQFF

clone size: .
J gene: TRBJ2-2
V gene: TRBV6-1
CDR3 protein: CASLAVGTGELFF

clone size: few
J gene: TRBJ2-2
V gene: TRBV6-1
CDR3 protein: CASSEAVNWELFF

clone size: many
J gene: TRBJ2-7
V gene: TRBV20-1
CDR3 protein: CSARDYGTYLGQYF

clone size: medium-sized
J gene: TRBJ1-2
V gene: TRBV4-1
CDR3 protein: CASSQGDKADYTF

clone size: many
J gene: TRBJ1-4
V gene: TRBV12-3/TRBV12-4
CDR3 protein: CASSLPILPGTENEKLFF

clone size: many
J gene: TRBJ2-7
V gene: TRBV4-1
CDR3 protein: CASSQDEAGDSYEQYF